The text below deals with one T cell receptor (beta chain). Its antigen is as yet unknown. The sample belongs to a study of CD8+CD57+ T cells in acquired aplastic anemia. Study results and limitations: The CD8+ Simpson's diversity of patients and controls was not significantly different.

Patients chosen for sequencing had CD8+CD57+ cells that had expanded, as shown by flow cytometry. Patient blood was sampled before any therapy had been received. Investigators profiled TCR beta VDJ and CDR3 from genomic DNA template. TCRdb used MiXCR to reprocess the reads, holding one entry per CDR3 protein. The sample shows approximately 470,000 distinct CDR3 sequences, approximately 33% of them seen only once. CDR3 length: 16 amino acids. Germline trimming cut 0 bases from V and 3 bases from J; bases unmatched to any gene: 6. Sequencing was carried out using sorted CD4+, CD8+, or CD8+CD57+ T cells (not recorded which) from PBMCs. This chain links TRBV12-3 or TRBV12-4 with TRBJ2-7, with 9 bases lining up with TRBD1. The receptor was derived from a human donor with aplastic anemia. The CDR3 DNA sequence: TGTGCCAGCAGTTTAGCGGCCGGGACAGGGTTCTACGAGCAGTACTTC. As protein: CASSLAAGTGFYEQYF.